A single TCR beta chain is shown here with its context. What it binds is unknown. This sample is drawn from a study of Graves' ophthalmopathy and Graves' hyperthyroidism. Whole-study results and caveats: Blood also carried most expanded thyroid clonotypes exceeding 0.001 frequency. With a specificity of just under 75% and a sensitivity of roughly 71%, the model predicted ophthalmopathy progression.

Clinicians made diagnoses from clinical symptoms, serum thyroxine, TRAb, thyroid ultrasound and orbital computed tomography. The CDR3 runs to 14 residues. The V gene's germline CDR1 is MRHNA and CDR2 SNTAGT. Trimming shortened V by 5 bases and J by 2 bases, and 10 bases separated the two germline ends. RNA transcripts were the template, and TCR beta CDR3 regions were amplified from them. Second-round multiplex PCR followed a first-round RT-PCR using HTBI primers. TCRdb re-called the multiplex PCR reads with MiXCR, one entry per CDR3 protein. The sample carries 650,000 to 800,000 distinct CDR3 sequences, about two fifths recorded once.

This chain joins TRBV6-4 and TRBJ1-5, with D uncertain. The sequenced material came from peripheral blood. The receptor was isolated from an adult man with Graves' ophthalmopathy. Here the CDR3 DNA reads TGTGCCAGCAGTCCGGGTATTGGCAATCAGCCCCAGCATTTT. It encodes CASSPGIGNQPQHF.